The T cell receptor (beta chain) described here comes from a study of T cells after yellow fever vaccination. The CDR3 consists of 15 residues. Germline V lookup: CDR1 SGHTA, CDR2 FQGNSA. With V trimmed by 0 bases and J by 4 bases, 5 bases remained unmatched. Each CDR3 protein is one row after TCRdb ran MiXCR on the 5' RACE reads. The sample consists of some 300,000 distinct CDR3 sequences, less than 9.5% of them appearing once. This clonotype was counted only a few times. The TCR sequence derives from a young man who received the YFV17D yellow fever vaccine. The sequenced sample was CD4+ T cells sorted from PBMCs, obtained 5 days after the yellow fever booster vaccination. The genes are TRBV7-2 and TRBJ1-1, with 7 bases that match TRBD1. Here the CDR3 reads CASSLAGTALTEAFF. CDR3 nucleotides: TGTGCCAGCAGCTTAGCTGGGACAGCACTCACTGAAGCTTTCTTT.